This T cell receptor (beta chain) was obtained from a study of beta chain bispecific antibodies for T cell cancers. Study-level background: The leukemia lines expressed TRBV12-3 (Jurkat) and TRBV5-5 (HPB-ALL). Study-level findings and limits: The leukemia cells, rather than normal T cells, gave most of the targeted TRBV signal. Anti-TRBV5-5 antibody staining may include highly similar TRBV5-6 cells.

Remarks on this clonotype: Its antigen is unidentified.

Expansion lasted 2 to 3 days, with either anti-CD3 antibody OKT3 or CD3/CD28 beads. Culture medium contained IL-2 at 80 to 100 IU/ml and IL-7 at 5 ng/ml. Bispecific antibody was added to some 5 x 10^4 normal T cells and some 5 x 10^4 target cells. Germline lookup yields CDR1 SGHDT and CDR2 YYEEEE. This CDR3 has 17 residues. Trimming left V 3 bases short and J 8 bases short, with 24 bases between. MiXCR, run by TCRdb on the 5' RACE reads, gives a single entry per CDR3 protein. The repertoire holds more than 15,000 distinct CDR3 sequences, with about 1.9% as singletons. The V gene is TRBV5-6, the J gene TRBJ2-1; a weak D match, TRBD2 (5 bases). Sequencing was carried out using healthy donor T cells cultured with leukemia cells. The source of this sequence is a human donor in good health. Some clones in this sample may be carry-over from other donors' samples. The CDR3 nucleotides are TGTGCCAGCAGCTATAGAGGGATTGGGTTCAAGATACATGAGCAGTTCTTC. Encoded protein: CASSYRGIGFKIHEQFF.